Listed here are 19 T cell receptor beta chains from one sample, sequenced in a study of cytomegalovirus exposure and HLA in healthy donors. The PCR had 60 Vbeta and 13 Jbeta primers. Clones were sequenced by immunoSEQ multiplex PCR, and TCRdb holds only the in-frame ones, with some missing. The sample records more than 95,000 clones, about 70% being singletons. The material sequenced was PBMCs. The receptors originated from a man aged 25-45 years in good health and CMV-seronegative.

This rearrangement joins TRBV4-2 to TRBJ2-3; TRBD2 aligns across 7 bases. CDR3 length: 17 residues. Germline V gene sequence: CDR1 LGHNA, CDR2 YNFKEQ. V was clipped by 3 bases and J by 2 bases; unmatched bases: 11. This CDR3 is CASSHDSSGDSTDTQYF. The CDR3 DNA reads TGTGCCAGCAGCCACGACTCCAGCGGGGACTCCACAGATACGCAGTATTTT.

V and J are TRBV7-2 and TRBJ2-7, with D perhaps matching TRBD2 (6 bases). Trimming cost V 4 bases and J 2 bases, with 12 bases left between them. CDR3 size: 14 residues. CDR1 is SGHTA and CDR2 is FQGNSA in the germline V gene. CDR3 in amino acids: CASSSNGGPYEQYF. The CDR3 DNA sequence: TGTGCCAGCAGCTCCAACGGGGGTCCCTACGAGCAGTACTTC.

The chain joins TRBV5-5 to TRBJ1-6; the D gene is possibly TRBD1 (5 bases). The CDR3 sequence is 17 residues long. Trimming stripped 1 base from V and 0 bases from J, with 11 bases between. In germline, CDR1 is SGHKS, CDR2 YYEKEE (reference sequence). Written as DNA, the CDR3 is TGTGCCAGCAGCTTGCAGGGCCCGAGCTCCTATAATTCACCCCTCCACTTT. Translated: CASSLQGPSSYNSPLHF.

This chain connects TRBV6-6 to TRBJ1-1; 8 bases line up with TRBD1. CDR3 size: 14 residues. Germline V gene data show CDR1 as MNHNY and CDR2 as SVGAGI (reference sequence). V shed 5 bases and J 1 base; nucleotides not matched to a gene: 3. Here the CDR3 DNA reads TGTGCCAGCAGTCGACAGGGGCGGAACACTGAAGCTTTCTTT. Its protein product is CASSRQGRNTEAFF.

The V and J genes are TRBV7-2 and TRBJ1-1; TRBD1 might be the D (5 bases). Trimming left V 6 bases short and J 2 bases short, with 10 bases between. Germline CDR1 is SGHTA and CDR2 is FQGNSA. The CDR3 runs 13 residues. The CDR3 spells CASRQGINTEAFF. In DNA form, the CDR3 reads TGTGCCAGCAGGCAGGGAATAAACACTGAAGCTTTCTTT. The full variable domain, completed using reference TRBV7-2 and TRBJ1-1, is GAGVSQSPSNKVTEKGKDVELRCDPISGHTALYWYRQSLGQGLEFLIYFQGNSAPDKSGLPSDRFSAERTGGSVSTLTIQRTQQEDSAVYLCASRQGINTEAFFGQGTRLTVV.

The rearrangement joins TRBV9 to TRBJ2-7; the match to TRBD1 covers 8 bases. V lost 0 bases to trimming and J lost 4 bases; unmatched junction nucleotides: 6. From germline, CDR1 is SGDLS and CDR2 YYNGEE. The CDR3 is 15 amino acids. CDR3 sequence (DNA): TGTGCCAGCAGCGTAGCTCCAGGGGGCATGTACGAGCAGTACTTC. Amino acid sequence: CASSVAPGGMYEQYF.

The chain recombines TRBV6-5 with TRBJ1-5; D unclear. The CDR3 totals 13 residues. The germline CDR1 and CDR2 sequences are MNHEY and SVGAGI. The V gene lost 5 bases and the J gene lost 7 bases, with 12 bases spanning the gap. CDR3 sequence (DNA): TGTGCCAGCAGTCAAAGGGAGGGACAGCCCCAGCATTTT. It specifies CASSQREGQPQHF.

The chain uses TRBV29-1 and TRBJ2-2; D is uncertain. This CDR3 spans 13 amino acids. Trimming shortened V by 2 bases and J by 0 bases, and 4 bases separated the two germline ends. In germline, CDR1 is SQVTM, CDR2 ANQGSEA. Here the CDR3 reads CSVETSNTGELFF. CDR3 nucleotides: TGCAGCGTTGAAACTTCGAACACCGGGGAGCTGTTTTTT.

This chain uses TRBV6-6 with TRBJ2-7, with D possibly TRBD2 on 6 matching bases. CDR1 and CDR2 (germline): MNHNY, SVGAGI (reference sequence). CDR3 length: 16 residues. The ends were cut back, 5 bases at V and 0 bases at J, with 17 bases in the middle. The CDR3: CASSPPGVIFSYEQYF. The CDR3 region has the DNA TGTGCCAGCAGTCCCCCGGGGGTGATTTTCTCCTACGAGCAGTACTTC.

J is TRBJ2-7 and V is TRBV25-1, with D possibly being TRBD1 (5 bases). Trimming pared 8 bases from V and 1 base from J, leaving 6 bases between. Per the germline V gene, CDR1 is MGHDK and CDR2 is SYGVNS. The CDR3 length is 11 residues. The CDR3 loop reads CASGASYEQYF. The CDR3 DNA follows: TGTGCCAGCGGGGCTTCCTACGAGCAGTACTTC.

This clone was detected once. The chain combines TRBV6-5 with TRBJ2-7, with D possibly TRBD2 on 6 matching bases. The CDR3 is 14 amino acids. V was cut by 7 bases and J by 3 bases, with 16 bases left in between. Germline V gives CDR1 MNHEY, CDR2 SVGAGI. This CDR3 reads CASTPPGGIYEQYF. The CDR3 DNA sequence: TGTGCCAGCACCCCCCCGGGCGGGATCTACGAGCAGTACTTC.

The chain links TRBV5-1 to TRBJ2-3; TRBD2 agrees at 11 bases. CDR3 length: 14 amino acids. Unmatched junction bases numbered 4, after V lost 5 bases and J lost 5 bases. Per germline, CDR1 SGHRS and CDR2 YFSETQ. For the CDR3, the DNA is TGCGCCAGCAGACTAGCGGGAGAGAAAGATACGCAGTATTTT. It encodes CASRLAGEKDTQYF.

As to this clone: Other DNA sequences of this sample code for an identical CDR3. The chain employs TRBV2 and TRBJ1-5; D gene ambiguous. The length of the CDR3 is 14 residues. Deletions cut 3 bases from V and 4 bases from J, with 10 bases between. Germline V gives CDR1 SNHLY, CDR2 FYNNEI. CDR3 in DNA: TGTGCCAGCAGTGAGAGAACAGAGAATCAGCCCCAGCATTTT. Its protein is CASSERTENQPQHF.

The genes are TRBV28 and TRBJ1-2, with D hard to call. The V end was cut by 7 bases, the J end by 7 bases, with 22 bases between. The germline V gene encodes CDR1 MDHEN and CDR2 SYDVKM. The CDR3 runs 15 residues. CDR3 protein: CASMGGFPNVPGYTF. CDR3 in DNA: TGTGCCAGCATGGGAGGTTTTCCAAACGTTCCTGGCTACACCTTC.

This chain connects TRBV14 to TRBJ2-2, with D maybe TRBD1 (5 bases). The CDR3 is 14 amino acids. Looked up from germline, CDR1 is SGHDN and CDR2 is FVKESK. V lost 3 bases and J 1 base, leaving 6 bases between the germline ends. The CDR3 spells CASSQTVNTGELFF. The CDR3 nucleotides are TGTGCCAGCAGCCAGACAGTGAACACCGGGGAGCTGTTTTTT. Full variable domain (outside the CDR3, taken from reference TRBV14 and TRBJ2-2): EAGVTQFPSHSVIEKGQTVTLRCDPISGHDNLYWYRRVMGKEIKFLLHFVKESKQDESGMPNNRFLAERTGGTYSTLKVQPAELEDSGVYFCASSQTVNTGELFFGEGSRLTVL.

This rearrangement joins TRBV27 to TRBJ1-2, with 7 bases matching TRBD1. The CDR3 has 15 residues. The junction had 11 bases not matched to a gene; V was cut back by 6 bases and J by 4 bases. CDR1 and CDR2 (germline): MNHEY, SMNVEV (reference sequence). The CDR3 nucleotides are TGTGCCAGCAGGCGAACGGGACAGAGCAGCTATGGCTACACCTTC. Translating it yields CASRRTGQSSYGYTF.

In regard to this clone: Additional DNA sequences in this sample encode the identical CDR3. The rearrangement joins TRBV30 to TRBJ1-2; TRBD1 might be the D (6 bases). V was shortened by 0 bases and J by 4 bases, with 9 bases between the two germline ends. The CDR3 has 13 amino acids. CDR1 and CDR2 (germline): GTSNPN, SVGIG (reference sequence). CDR3: CAWSVGGGYGYTF. DNA of the CDR3: TGTGCCTGGAGTGTGGGAGGGGGCTATGGCTACACCTTC.

The gene calls are TRBV28 and TRBJ2-2; 9 bases are shared with TRBD1. Unmatched junction bases numbered 9, after V lost 8 bases and J lost 5 bases. Germline CDR1 MDHEN, CDR2 SYDVKM. This CDR3 contains 15 residues. The CDR3 sequence: CASCPGQGATGELFF. The CDR3 bases are TGTGCCAGCTGCCCGGGACAGGGTGCGACCGGGGAGCTGTTTTTT.

This clone was seen just once. This chain links TRBV7-3 with TRBJ2-3; 7 positions agree with TRBD2. J gave up 4 bases and V 2 bases, and 6 bases lay outside the gene matches. Germline assignment: CDR1 SGHTA and CDR2 FQGTGA. CDR3 length equals 15 residues. Written as DNA, the CDR3 is TGTGCCAGCAGCTTAGGGGCGGGAGAAGCAGATACGCAGTATTTT. Translating gives CASSLGAGEADTQYF.